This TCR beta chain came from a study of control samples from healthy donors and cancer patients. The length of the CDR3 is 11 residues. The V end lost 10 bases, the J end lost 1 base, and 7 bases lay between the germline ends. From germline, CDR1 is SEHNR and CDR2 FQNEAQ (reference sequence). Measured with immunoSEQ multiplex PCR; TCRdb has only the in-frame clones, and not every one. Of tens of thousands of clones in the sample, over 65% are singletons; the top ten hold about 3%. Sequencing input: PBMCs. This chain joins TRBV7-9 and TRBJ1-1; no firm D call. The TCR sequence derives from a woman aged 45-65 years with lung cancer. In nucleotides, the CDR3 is TGTGCCATTACGAAGAACACTGAAGCTTTCTTT. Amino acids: CAITKNTEAFF.